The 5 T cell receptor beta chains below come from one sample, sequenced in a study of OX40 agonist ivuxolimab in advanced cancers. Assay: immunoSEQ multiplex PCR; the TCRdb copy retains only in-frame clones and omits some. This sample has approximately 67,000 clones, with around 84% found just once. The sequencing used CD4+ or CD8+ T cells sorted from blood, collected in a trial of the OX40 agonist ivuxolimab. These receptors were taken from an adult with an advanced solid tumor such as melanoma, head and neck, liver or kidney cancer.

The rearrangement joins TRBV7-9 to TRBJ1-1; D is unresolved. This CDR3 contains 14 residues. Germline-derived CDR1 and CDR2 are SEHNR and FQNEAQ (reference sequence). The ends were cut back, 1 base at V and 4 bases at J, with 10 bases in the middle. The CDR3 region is CASSLGVPTTEAFF. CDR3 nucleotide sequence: TGTGCCAGCAGCTTAGGGGTTCCGACCACTGAAGCTTTCTTT. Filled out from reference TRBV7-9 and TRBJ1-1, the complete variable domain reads DTGVSQNPRHKITKRGQNVTFRCDPISEHNRLYWYRQTLGQGPEFLTYFQNEAQLEKSRLLSDRFSAERPKGSFSTLEIQRTEQGDSAMYLCASSLGVPTTEAFFGQGTRLTVV.

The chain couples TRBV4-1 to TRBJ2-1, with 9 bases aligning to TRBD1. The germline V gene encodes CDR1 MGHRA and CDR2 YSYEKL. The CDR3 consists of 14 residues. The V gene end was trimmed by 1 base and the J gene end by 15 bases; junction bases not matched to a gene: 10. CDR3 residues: CASSQGWSGQGLFF. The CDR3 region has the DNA TGCGCCAGCAGCCAAGGATGGTCGGGACAGGGCTTGTTCTTC.

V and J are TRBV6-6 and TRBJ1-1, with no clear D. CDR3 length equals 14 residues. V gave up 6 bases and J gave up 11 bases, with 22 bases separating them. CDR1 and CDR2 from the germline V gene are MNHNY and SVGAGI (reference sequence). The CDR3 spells CASRDATLSLIAFF. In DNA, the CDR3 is TGTGCCAGCAGGGACGCCACTCTATCTCTGATCGCTTTCTTT.

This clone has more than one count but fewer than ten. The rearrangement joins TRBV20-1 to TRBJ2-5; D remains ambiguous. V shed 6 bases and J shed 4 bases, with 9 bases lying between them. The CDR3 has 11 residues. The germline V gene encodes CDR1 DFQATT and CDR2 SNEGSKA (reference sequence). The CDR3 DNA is TGCAGTGCCTTGGTAGGAGAGACCCAGTACTTC. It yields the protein CSALVGETQYF.

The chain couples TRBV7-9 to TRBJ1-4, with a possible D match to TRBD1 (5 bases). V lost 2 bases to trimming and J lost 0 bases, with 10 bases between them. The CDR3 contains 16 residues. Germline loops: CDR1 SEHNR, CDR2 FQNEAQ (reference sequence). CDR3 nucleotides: TGTGCCAGCAGCTTAAAGGGGATTGCAACTAATGAAAAACTGTTTTTT. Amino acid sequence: CASSLKGIATNEKLFF.